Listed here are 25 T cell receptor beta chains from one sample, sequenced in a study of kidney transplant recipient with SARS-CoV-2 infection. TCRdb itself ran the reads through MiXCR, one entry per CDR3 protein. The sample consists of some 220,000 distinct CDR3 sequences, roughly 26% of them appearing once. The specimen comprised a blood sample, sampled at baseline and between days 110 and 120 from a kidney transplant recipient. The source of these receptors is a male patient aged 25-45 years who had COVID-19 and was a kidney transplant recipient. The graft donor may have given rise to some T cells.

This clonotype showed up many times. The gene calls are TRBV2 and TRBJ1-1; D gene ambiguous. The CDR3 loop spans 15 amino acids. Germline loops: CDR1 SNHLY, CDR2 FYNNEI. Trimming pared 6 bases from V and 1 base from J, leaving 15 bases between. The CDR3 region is CASREWAAPNTEAFF. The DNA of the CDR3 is TGTGCCAGCAGGGAATGGGCCGCCCCGAACACTGAAGCTTTCTTT. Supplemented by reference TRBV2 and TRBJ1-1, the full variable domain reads EPEVTQTPSHQVTQMGQEVILRCVPISNHLYFYWYRQILGQKVEFLVSFYNNEISEKSEIFDDQFSVERPDGSNFTLKIRSTKLEDSAMYFCASREWAAPNTEAFFGQGTRLTVV.

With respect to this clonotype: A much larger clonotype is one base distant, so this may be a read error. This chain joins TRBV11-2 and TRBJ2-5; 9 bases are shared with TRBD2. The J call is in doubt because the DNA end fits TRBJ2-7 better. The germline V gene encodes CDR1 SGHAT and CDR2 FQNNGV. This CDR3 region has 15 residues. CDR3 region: CASSLERLAGREQYF. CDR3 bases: TGTGCCAGCAGCTTAGAGCGGCTAGCGGGACGCGAGCAGTACTTC.

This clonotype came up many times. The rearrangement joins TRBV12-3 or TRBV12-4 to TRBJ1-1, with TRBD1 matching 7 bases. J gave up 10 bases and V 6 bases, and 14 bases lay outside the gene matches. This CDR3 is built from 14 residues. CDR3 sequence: CASSPGGLAGGAFF. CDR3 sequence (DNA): TGTGCCAGCAGCCCAGGGGGACTGGCAGGGGGAGCTTTCTTT.

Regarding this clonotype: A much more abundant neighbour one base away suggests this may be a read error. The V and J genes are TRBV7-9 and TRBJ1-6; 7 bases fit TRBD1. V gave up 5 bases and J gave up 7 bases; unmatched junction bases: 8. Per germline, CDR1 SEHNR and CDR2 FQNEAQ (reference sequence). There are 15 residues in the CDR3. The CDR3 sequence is CASSPLQGKNSPLHF. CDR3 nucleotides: TGTGCCAGCAGCCCCCTACAGGGGAAGAATTCACCCCTCCACTTT.

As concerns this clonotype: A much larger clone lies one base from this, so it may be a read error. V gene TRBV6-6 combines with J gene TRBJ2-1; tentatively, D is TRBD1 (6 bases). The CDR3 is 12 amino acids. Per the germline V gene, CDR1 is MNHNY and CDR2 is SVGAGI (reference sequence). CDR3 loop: CVSSYGTRGQFF. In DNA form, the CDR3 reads TGTGTCAGCAGTTACGGGACCAGGGGGCAGTTCTTC.

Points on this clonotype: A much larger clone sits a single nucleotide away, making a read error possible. CDR3 nucleotide sequence: TGTGCCAGCAGCCCGCGGACGGTCGTTAGAAAGACCTATGACTACACCTTT. Residues: CASSPRTVVRKTYDYTF. This chain connects TRBV16 to TRBJ1-2; no clear D gene. There are 17 residues in the CDR3. CDR1 and CDR2 from the germline V gene are KGHSY and FQNENV.

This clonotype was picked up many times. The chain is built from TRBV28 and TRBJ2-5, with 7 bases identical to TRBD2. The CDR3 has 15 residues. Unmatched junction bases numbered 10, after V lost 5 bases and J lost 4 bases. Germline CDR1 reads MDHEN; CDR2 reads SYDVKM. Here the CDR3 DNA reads TGTGCCAGCAGTACAGAAAGGGAGGGAGGAGAGACCCAGTACTTC. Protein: CASSTEREGGETQYF.

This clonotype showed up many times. The CDR3 sequence: CASRGGLGGQETQYF. The CDR3 DNA sequence: TGTGCCAGCAGGGGCGGGTTGGGGGGCCAAGAGACCCAGTACTTC. V usage is TRBV9 and J usage is TRBJ2-5, with a possible D match to TRBD2 (6 bases). This CDR3 has 15 residues. From germline, CDR1 is SGDLS and CDR2 YYNGEE. The ends were cut back, 5 bases at V and 1 base at J, with 15 bases in the middle. The variable domain in full, completed from reference TRBV9 and TRBJ2-5, reads DSGVTQTPKHLITATGQRVTLRCSPRSGDLSVYWYQQSLDQGLQFLIQYYNGEERAKGNILERFSAQQFPDLHSELNLSSLELGDSALYFCASRGGLGGQETQYFGPGTRLLVL.

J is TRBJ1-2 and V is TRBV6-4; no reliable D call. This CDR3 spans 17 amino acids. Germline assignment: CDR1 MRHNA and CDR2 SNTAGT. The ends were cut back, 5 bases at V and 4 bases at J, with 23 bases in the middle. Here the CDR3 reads CASSSTTSHGKTYGYTF. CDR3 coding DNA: TGTGCCAGCAGTTCCACAACCTCACACGGAAAGACCTATGGCTACACCTTC.

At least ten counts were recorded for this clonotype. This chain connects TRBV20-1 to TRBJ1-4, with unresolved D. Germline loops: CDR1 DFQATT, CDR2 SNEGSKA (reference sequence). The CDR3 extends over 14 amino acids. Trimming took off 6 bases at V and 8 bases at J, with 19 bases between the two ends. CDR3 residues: CSARPGGDREKLFF. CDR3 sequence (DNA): TGCAGTGCCAGACCCGGCGGGGATCGGGAAAAACTGTTTTTT.

The CDR3, as DNA: TGCGCCAGCAGCTTGGAATACAGCAAAGCCGAGACCCAGTACTTC. It translates to CASSLEYSKAETQYF. This chain uses TRBV5-1 with TRBJ2-5, with unresolved D. The CDR3 is made up of 15 amino acids. Germline lookup yields CDR1 SGHRS and CDR2 YFSETQ. The germline V and J ends were trimmed by 0 bases and 5 bases, with 14 bases remaining between them.

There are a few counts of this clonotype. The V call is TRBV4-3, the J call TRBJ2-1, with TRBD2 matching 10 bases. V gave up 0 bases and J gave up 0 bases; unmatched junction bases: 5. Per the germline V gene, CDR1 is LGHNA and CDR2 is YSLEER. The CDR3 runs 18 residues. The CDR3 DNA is TGCGCCAGCAGCCAAGATCTGAAGCGGGGGGGCTCCTACAATGAGCAGTTCTTC. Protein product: CASSQDLKRGGSYNEQFF.

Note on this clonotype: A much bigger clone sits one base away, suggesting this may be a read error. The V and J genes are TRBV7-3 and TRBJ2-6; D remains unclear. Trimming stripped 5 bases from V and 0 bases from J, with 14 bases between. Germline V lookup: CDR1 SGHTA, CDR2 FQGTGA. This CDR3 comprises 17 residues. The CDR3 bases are TGTGCCAGCAGCCAAATGAGCCTCAACTCTGGGGCCAACGTCCTGACTTTC. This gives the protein CASSQMSLNSGANVLTF. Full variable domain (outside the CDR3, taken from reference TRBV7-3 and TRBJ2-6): GAGVSQTPSNKVTEKGKYVELRCDPISGHTALYWYRQSLGQGPEFLIYFQGTGAADDSGLPNDRFFAVRPEGSVSTLKIQRTERGDSAVYLCASSQMSLNSGANVLTFGAGSRLTVL.

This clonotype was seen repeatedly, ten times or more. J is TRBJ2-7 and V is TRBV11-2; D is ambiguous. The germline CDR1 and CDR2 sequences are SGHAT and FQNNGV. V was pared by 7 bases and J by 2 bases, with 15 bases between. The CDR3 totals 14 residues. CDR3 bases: TGTGCCAGCACCCCCTCCAATCCGGCCTACGAGCAGTACTTC. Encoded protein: CASTPSNPAYEQYF.

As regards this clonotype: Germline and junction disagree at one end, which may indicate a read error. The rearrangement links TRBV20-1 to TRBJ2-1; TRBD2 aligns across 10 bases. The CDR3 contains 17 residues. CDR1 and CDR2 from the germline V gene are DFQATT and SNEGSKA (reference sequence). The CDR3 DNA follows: TGCAATGCTAGAGACCCTAATAGCGGGAGGTCCTACAATGAGCAGTTCTTC. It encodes CNARDPNSGRSYNEQFF.

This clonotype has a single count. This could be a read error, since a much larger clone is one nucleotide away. The CDR3 nucleotides are TGTGCCAGCAATAAGCAGGCAGGCCACTACAATGAGCAGTTCTTC. Its protein is CASNKQAGHYNEQFF. The chain uses TRBV28 and TRBJ2-1; no reliable D call. Germline V gene sequence: CDR1 MDHEN, CDR2 SYDVKM. The CDR3 sequence is 15 residues long. Trimming took off 7 bases at V and 3 bases at J, with 16 bases between the two ends.

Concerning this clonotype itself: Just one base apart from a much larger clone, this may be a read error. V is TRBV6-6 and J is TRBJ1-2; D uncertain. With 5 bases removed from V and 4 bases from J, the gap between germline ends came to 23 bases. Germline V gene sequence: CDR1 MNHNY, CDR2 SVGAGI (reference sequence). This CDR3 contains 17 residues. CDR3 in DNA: TGTGCCAGCAGTAGCTTAATGGGTGGGAGAAAGACCTATGGCTACACCTTC. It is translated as CASSSLMGGRKTYGYTF.

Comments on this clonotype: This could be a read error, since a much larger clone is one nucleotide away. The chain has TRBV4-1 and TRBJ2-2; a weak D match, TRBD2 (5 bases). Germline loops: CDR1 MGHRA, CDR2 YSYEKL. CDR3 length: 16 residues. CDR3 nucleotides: TGCGCCAGCGGCCAAGATCAAGGTGGGAGTTTCGGGGAGCTGTTTTTT. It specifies CASGQDQGGSFGELFF.

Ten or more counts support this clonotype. This chain's CDR3 is CASSRLADSPLHF. The CDR3 nucleotides are TGTGCCAGCAGCCGGTTGGCTGATTCACCCCTCCACTTT. The chain combines TRBV19 with TRBJ1-6; D gene unclear. The germline CDR1 and CDR2 sequences are LNHDA and SQIVND (reference sequence). Deletions cut 9 bases from V and 8 bases from J, with 14 bases between. This CDR3 is built from 13 residues.

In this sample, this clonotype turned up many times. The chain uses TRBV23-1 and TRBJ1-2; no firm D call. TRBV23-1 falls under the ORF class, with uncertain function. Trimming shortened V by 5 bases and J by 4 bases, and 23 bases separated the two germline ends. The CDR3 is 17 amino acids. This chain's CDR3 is CASSSGALRRKTYGYTF. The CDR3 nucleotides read TGCGCCAGCAGTTCCGGTGCGCTACGCAGAAAGACCTATGGCTACACCTTC.

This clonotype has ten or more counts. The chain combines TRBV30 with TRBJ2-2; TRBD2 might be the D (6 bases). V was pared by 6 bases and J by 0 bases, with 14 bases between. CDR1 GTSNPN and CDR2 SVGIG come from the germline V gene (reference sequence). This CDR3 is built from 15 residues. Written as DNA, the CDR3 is TGTGCCTGTACCCGGGACTCCTCGAACACCGGGGAGCTGTTTTTT. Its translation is CACTRDSSNTGELFF.

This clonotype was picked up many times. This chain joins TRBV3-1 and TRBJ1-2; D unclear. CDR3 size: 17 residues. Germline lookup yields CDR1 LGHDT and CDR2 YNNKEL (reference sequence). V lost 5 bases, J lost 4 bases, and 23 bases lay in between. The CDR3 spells CASSESGTLRKTYGYTF. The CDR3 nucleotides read TGTGCCAGCAGCGAATCTGGCACCCTTCGAAAGACCTATGGCTACACCTTC.

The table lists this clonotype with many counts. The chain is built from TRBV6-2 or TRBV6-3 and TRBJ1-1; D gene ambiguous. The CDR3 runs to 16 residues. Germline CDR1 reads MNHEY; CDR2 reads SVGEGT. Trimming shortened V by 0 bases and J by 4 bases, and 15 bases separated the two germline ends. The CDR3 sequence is CASSYSLDGFLTEAFF. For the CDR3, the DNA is TGTGCCAGCAGTTACTCTCTGGACGGATTCCTCACTGAAGCTTTCTTT.

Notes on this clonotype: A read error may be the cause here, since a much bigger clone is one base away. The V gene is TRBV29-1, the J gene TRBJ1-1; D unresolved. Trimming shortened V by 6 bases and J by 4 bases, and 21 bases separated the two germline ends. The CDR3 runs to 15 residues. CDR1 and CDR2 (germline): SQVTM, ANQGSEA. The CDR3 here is CSVEHLRSSITEAFF. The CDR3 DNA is TGCAGCGTAGAACACCTCAGATCGTCGATCACTGAAGCTTTCTTT. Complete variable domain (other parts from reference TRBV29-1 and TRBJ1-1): SAVISQKPSRDICQRGTSLTIQCQVDSQVTMMFWYRQQPGQSLTLIATANQGSEATYESGFVIDKFPISRPNLTFSTLTVSNMSPEDSSIYLCSVEHLRSSITEAFFGQGTRLTVV.

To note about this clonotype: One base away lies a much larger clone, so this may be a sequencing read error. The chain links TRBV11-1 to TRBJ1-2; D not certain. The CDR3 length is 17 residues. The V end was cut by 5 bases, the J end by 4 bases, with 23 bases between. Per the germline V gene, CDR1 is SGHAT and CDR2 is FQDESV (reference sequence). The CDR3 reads CASSMNIKAGRTYGYTF. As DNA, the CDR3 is TGTGCCAGCAGCATGAATATTAAGGCTGGAAGGACCTATGGCTACACCTTC.